The present T cell receptor beta chain was sequenced within a study of T cells in Graves' hyperthyroidism and ophthalmopathy. Amplification targeted TCR beta CDR3 regions from RNA transcripts. Initially, a first-round RT-PCR of the TCR CDR3 employed the HTBI primer set. TCRdb reprocessed the multiplex PCR reads with MiXCR, giving one entry per CDR3 protein. The sample yields nearly 750,000 distinct CDR3 sequences, 30% to 40% seen once. Sequencing was done on a sample of blood. This receptor was identified in a middle-aged woman with Graves' hyperthyroidism.

The chain's CDR3 is CASSEWEGAKREYGYTF. As DNA, the CDR3 is TGTGCCAGCAGTGAATGGGAGGGGGCGAAGAGGGAGTATGGCTACACCTTC. This rearrangement joins TRBV7-2 to TRBJ1-2; TRBD1 matches 7 bases. Losses at the gene ends were 6 bases for V and 5 bases for J; bases not matched to a gene: 18. The germline gives CDR1 SGHTA, CDR2 FQGNSA. The length of the CDR3 is 17 residues.